This T cell receptor (beta chain) was profiled in a study of T cells in women clearing cervical HPV infection. The wider study: Case blood drawn at lesion detection; control blood after infection cleared.

Germline CDR1 and CDR2: SGHDT and YYEEEE. Trimming left V 0 bases short and J 0 bases short, with 9 bases between. The CDR3 has 15 residues. As for this clone: With the read ending 3 residues before the CDR3 end, the germline J gene is used to fill in that end.

Using immunoSEQ multiplex PCR, the repertoire was profiled, and TCRdb retains in-frame clones only, with some absent. The sample table includes nearly 35,000 clones. The sequencing sample was made of blood buffy coat. The chain couples TRBV5-6 to TRBJ1-1, with D hard to call. The source is a woman aged 18 to 75 with a cervical HPV16 infection that either progressed to CIN3+ or cleared (not recorded which). This chain's CDR3 is CASSLGAGMNTEAFF. Partial CDR3 DNA: TGTGCCAGCAGCTTGGGGGCGGGGATGAACACTGAA.